A selection of T cell receptor beta chains follows, all from one sample in a study of T cells in localized non-small cell lung cancer. Only in-frame clones appear in the TCRdb table, and some are missing; sequencing was by immunoSEQ multiplex PCR. The table has about 3,900 clones, roughly 29% seen once. The sequenced sample was lung tumor tissue, obtained before any cancer treatment. The receptor set was obtained from a male donor older than 55 with stage III lung adenocarcinoma. The CDR3 runs from the conserved cysteine through the conserved F or W.

J: TRBJ1-6
length: 15
V: TRBV30
CDR3: CAWSGPGTYNSPLHF

J: TRBJ2-6
length: 16
V: TRBV6-8
CDR3: CASSYFHPSGANVLTF

J: TRBJ1-2
length: 14
V: TRBV29-1
CDR3: CSVIDRGTNYGYTF

J: TRBJ1-1
length: 15
V: TRBV5-1
CDR3: CASSYSGTGQYEAFF

J: TRBJ2-2
length: 16
V: TRBV5-1
CDR3: CASSDKRQGDTGELFF

J: TRBJ2-7
length: 15
V: TRBV19
CDR3: CASKTFFLINYEQYF

J: TRBJ2-1
length: 14
V: TRBV19
CDR3: CASSINPTPSEQFF

J: TRBJ2-1
length: 18
V: TRBV19
CDR3: CASSIDLASGGWADEQFF

J: TRBJ2-7
length: 13
V: TRBV18
CDR3: CASSPTRQYEQYF

J: TRBJ2-1
length: 15
V: TRBV1
CDR3: CASSQEGLSYNEQFF

J: TRBJ2-7
length: 14
V: TRBV11-3
CDR3: CASSPGQGPYEQYF

J: TRBJ1-3
length: 15
V: TRBV6-8
CDR3: CASSPRRGQGNTIYF

J: TRBJ1-4
length: 14
V: TRBV5-1
CDR3: CASRWGPTNEKLFF

J: TRBJ2-3
length: 13
V: TRBV29-1
CDR3: CSGRDVGGDTQYF

J: TRBJ1-5
length: 12
V: TRBV29-1
CDR3: CSVTQGDQPQHF

J: TRBJ1-4
length: 14
V: TRBV25-1
CDR3: CASSERTGREKLFF

J: TRBJ1-1
length: 15
V: TRBV19
CDR3: CASSTGVGWGTEAFF

J: TRBJ1-1
length: 13
V: TRBV9
CDR3: CASDAGQGTEAFF

J: TRBJ2-2
length: 18
V: TRBV10-3
CDR3: CAISESGSGGANTGELFF

J: TRBJ2-6
length: 18
V: TRBV2
CDR3: CASSGGMGTGSGANVLTF

J: TRBJ2-3
length: 12
V: TRBV29-1
CDR3: CSVVGVTDTQYF

J: TRBJ2-2
length: 15
V: TRBV9
CDR3: CASSVRSGGNGELFF

J: TRBJ1-5
length: 15
V: TRBV11-3
CDR3: CASSLDPWGNQPQHF

J: TRBJ2-1
length: 15
V: TRBV19
CDR3: CASSRDGGGVDEQFF

J: TRBJ1-1
length: 15
V: TRBV11-3
CDR3: CASSLLLKMNTEAFF

J: TRBJ2-4
length: 13
V: TRBV6-8
CDR3: CASKRGTGDIQYF

J: TRBJ2-5
length: 15
V: TRBV15
CDR3: CATSRYIREKETQYF

J: TRBJ1-2
length: 15
V: TRBV29-1
CDR3: CSAAGATGEYDGYTF

J: TRBJ1-5
length: 13
V: TRBV9
CDR3: CASSPDSNQPQHF

J: TRBJ1-3
length: 14
V: TRBV11-3
CDR3: CASSLVPSGNTIYF

J: TRBJ1-6
length: 16
V: TRBV18
CDR3: CASSPLRGTYNSPLHF

J: TRBJ2-7
length: 12
V: TRBV12-5
CDR3: CASGFGGNEQYF

J: TRBJ1-1
length: 17
V: TRBV29-1
CDR3: CSVPVSRRDTGVTEAFF

J: TRBJ2-5
length: 14
V: TRBV6-8
CDR3: CASSYRGRQETQYF

J: TRBJ1-2
length: 13
V: TRBV1
CDR3: CASSLVRGYGYTF

J: TRBJ1-1
length: 13
V: TRBV29-1
CDR3: CSAAQGTNTEAFF

J: TRBJ2-1
length: 15
V: TRBV2
CDR3: CASSTVPGLANEQFF

J: TRBJ1-2
length: 14
V: TRBV5-1
CDR3: CASSLDRPDYGYTF

J: TRBJ1-2
length: 12
V: TRBV18
CDR3: CASSPPGGGYTF

J: TRBJ1-1
length: 14
V: TRBV7-6
CDR3: CASFLGRANTEAFF

J: TRBJ1-2
length: 14
V: TRBV25-1
CDR3: CASSENAGVGGYTF

J: TRBJ1-2
length: 15
V: TRBV6-8
CDR3: CASSYVGESFYGYTF

J: TRBJ2-2
length: 17
V: TRBV11-3
CDR3: CASSNIAGGPNTGELFF

J: TRBJ1-2
length: 14
V: TRBV11-3
CDR3: CASSPGTGRDGYTF

J: TRBJ1-1
length: 15
V: TRBV19
CDR3: CASRGTAIFPFGAFF

J: TRBJ1-5
length: 15
V: TRBV6-8
CDR3: CASRRTGGSNQPQHF

J: TRBJ1-2
length: 17
V: TRBV6-8
CDR3: CASSYSTIRGTNYGYTF

J: TRBJ1-2
length: 14
V: TRBV11-3
CDR3: CASSAGQGESGYTF

J: TRBJ1-1
length: 15
V: TRBV5-1
CDR3: CASSLWDGLNTEAFF

J: TRBJ1-4
length: 16
V: TRBV19
CDR3: CASSLGDGRFNEKLFF

J: TRBJ2-5
length: 14
V: TRBV15
CDR3: CATSRDDSRETQYF

J: TRBJ1-1
length: 14
V: TRBV6-8
CDR3: CASSYAVPNTEAFF

J: TRBJ1-3
length: 16
V: TRBV5-1
CDR3: CASSLGWQNSGNTIYF

J: TRBJ2-7
length: 16
V: TRBV29-1
CDR3: CSVEGYEGLTTYEQYF

J: TRBJ1-1
length: 13
V: TRBV29-1
CDR3: CSVEWGLNTEAFF

J: TRBJ1-6
length: 15
V: TRBV11-3
CDR3: CASSLETGGDSPLHF

J: TRBJ2-1
length: 15
V: TRBV11-3
CDR3: CASSFSGELSNEQFF

J: TRBJ2-3
length: 15
V: TRBV7-6
CDR3: CASSLLQPSTDTQYF

J: TRBJ2-3
length: 16
V: TRBV7-6
CDR3: CASSSPGQGASDTQYF

J: TRBJ2-7
length: 14
V: TRBV6-8
CDR3: CASSPQPGGPEQYF